The TCR beta chain under discussion was sequenced for a study of graft-versus-host responses after intestinal transplantation. Whole-study context: Grafts that recipients had were multivisceral, liver-intestinal, or isolated intestinal transplants.

Assay used: immunoSEQ multiplex PCR; TCRdb lists only in-frame clones, some missing. There are about 110,000 clones in the sample; around nine tenths occur only once, and roughly 0.24% lies in the top ten. Comment on this clone: Antigen unknown.

The study's findings and limits: Peak circulating GvH clone levels were associated with early post-transplant HvG declines. In patients with graft-donor T cell macrochimerism, allograft graft-versus-host to host-versus-graft clonal ratios were high. There were GvH clones found in recipient marrow, and some of them appeared first in ileum or blood.

Sequences were derived from unstimulated CD4+ T cells sorted from spleen or lymph node cells, sampled before transplant. The clonotype originates from a human donor who was the organ donor for an intestinal transplant.

The CDR3 is CASSQGQGAEKLFF. The DNA of the CDR3 is TGTGCCAGCAGCCAAGGACAGGGGGCTGAAAAACTGTTTTTT. This chain uses TRBV6-4 with TRBJ1-4, with 11 bases matching TRBD1. V was clipped by 6 bases and J by 7 bases; unmatched bases: 4. Germline CDR1 is MRHNA and CDR2 is SNTAGT. The CDR3 runs to 14 residues.